The 4 T cell receptor beta chains listed next were all sequenced from one sample in a study of blood T cell repertoires in COVID-19. TCRdb's copy holds only in-frame clones and misses some; the assay was immunoSEQ multiplex PCR. The table shows over 110,000 clones, with more than 65% occurring only once. The sequenced material came from peripheral blood. The receptor set was obtained from a man aged 60 to 75 with active or convalescent COVID-19.

CDR3 residues: CASSPNPRDSRDYGYTF. CDR3 nucleotides: TGTGCCAGCAGCCCAAACCCCCGGGACAGCAGAGATTATGGCTACACCTTC. This chain uses TRBV11-3 with TRBJ1-2; TRBD1 matches at 7 bases. The V gene's germline CDR1 is SGHNT and CDR2 YENEEA. Trimming at V came to 5 bases and at J to 5 bases, leaving 17 bases not matched to a gene. The length of the CDR3 is 17 residues. The whole variable domain, remainder taken from reference TRBV11-3 and TRBJ1-2, is EAGVVQSPRYKIIEKKQPVAFWCNPISGHNTLYWYLQNLGQGPELLIRYENEEAVDDSQLPKDRFSAERLKGVDSTLKIQPAELGDSAVYLCASSPNPRDSRDYGYTFGSGTRLTVV.

The CDR3 spells CAISERGSAEAFF. In nucleotides, the CDR3 is TGTGCCATCAGTGAACGGGGGAGCGCTGAAGCTTTCTTT. This chain uses TRBV10-3 with TRBJ1-1, with D perhaps TRBD1 (5 bases). This CDR3 has 13 residues. V lost 3 bases to trimming and J lost 6 bases, with 11 bases between them. Germline lookup yields CDR1 ENHRY and CDR2 SYGVKD.

The chain has TRBV11-2 and TRBJ1-4; D not resolved. Trimming removed 2 bases from V and 10 bases from J, with 20 bases in between. Germline V gene lookup returns CDR1 SGHAT and CDR2 FQNNGV. The CDR3 totals 16 residues. The CDR3 is CASSLFMTGMKGKLFF. In DNA form, the CDR3 reads TGTGCCAGCAGCTTATTCATGACGGGAATGAAAGGAAAACTGTTTTTT. Supplemented by reference TRBV11-2 and TRBJ1-4, the full variable domain reads EAGVAQSPRYKIIEKRQSVAFWCNPISGHATLYWYQQILGQGPKLLIQFQNNGVVDDSQLPKDRFSAERLKGVDSTLKIQPAKLEDSAVYLCASSLFMTGMKGKLFFGSGTQLSVL.

This clone was counted once. The V and J genes are TRBV6-5 and TRBJ2-6; TRBD2 agrees at 10 bases. The V and J ends lost 0 bases and 11 bases, in that order; junction bases with no gene match: 4. Germline V gene data show CDR1 as MNHEY and CDR2 as SVGAGI. There are 15 residues in the CDR3. CDR3 loop: CASSYSLAGDHVLTF. CDR3 nucleotide sequence: TGTGCCAGCAGTTACTCGCTAGCGGGAGATCACGTCCTGACTTTC.